Described below is a single TCR beta chain sequence and its context. Its specificity is not known. Amplification used 60 Vbeta primers and 13 Jbeta primers. Here immunoSEQ multiplex PCR was the method, and the copy in TCRdb shows in-frame clones only, minus some. This sample yields around 130,000 clones, of which approximately 77% are seen a single time; 0.94% belongs to the top ten. These data come from a study of cytomegalovirus exposure and HLA in healthy donors. Study-level findings and limits: Later on, a genetic analysis was performed. It linked a missense variant in DCLRE1C with V- and J-gene trimming of TCR beta. Exclusion as indistinguishable affected some V segments, including TRBV6-2 and TRBV6-3. An assumption of roughly uniform sequencing depth across donors underlay the presence/absence analyses.

The J segment lost 6 bases and the V segment lost 6 bases, leaving 10 bases of the junction unmatched. Germline V CDR1 and CDR2: SQVTM, ANQGSEA. CDR3 length: 14 amino acids. The V gene is TRBV29-1, the J gene TRBJ2-3, with 9 bases identical to TRBD1. Specimen: PBMCs. The sequence came from an older woman in good health and CMV-seronegative. The CDR3 loop reads CSVGLDRGGDTQYF. CDR3 in DNA: TGCAGCGTGGGGCTAGACAGGGGGGGGGATACGCAGTATTTT.